This T cell receptor beta chain was identified in a study of blood T cell repertoires in COVID-19. Study overall: COVID-19 samples from acute and convalescent phases originated in the United States, Italy and Spain.

The CDR3 runs to 14 residues. Germline assignment: CDR1 MDHEN and CDR2 SYDVKM. The V gene lost 2 bases and the J gene lost 3 bases, with 10 bases spanning the gap. Generated by immunoSEQ multiplex PCR, the TCRdb table keeps only in-frame clones and is missing some. The sample carries roughly 250,000 clones, around 90% recorded once. V gene TRBV28 combines with J gene TRBJ2-5; no clear D gene. Sequences were obtained from PBMCs or T cells enriched from blood (not recorded which). The TCR was taken from a woman between 25 and 40 years old with acute COVID-19. This CDR3 is CASSLMRSEETQYF. The CDR3 DNA sequence: TGTGCCAGCAGTTTAATGAGGTCGGAAGAGACCCAGTACTTC.